Here is one T cell receptor beta chain with its context. Its antigen remains unidentified. As handled by the study authors: ImmunoSEQ output held junction-only sequences without quality scores, so filtering differed. Repertoires were generated with immunoSEQ multiplex PCR, while TCRdb's copy carries only in-frame clones and drops some. D and trimming come from the DNA, and the V and J calls and clone size come from that table. Here the sample spans more than 150,000 clones, around 63% being singletons. The sample is drawn from a study of shared clonotypes between healthy human individuals. At the level of the study: A couple of female and a few male donors aged 18 to 49 were enrolled. Study-wide findings and caveats: Unshared clonotypes carried lower generation probabilities than those common to all four donors.

A split of CD4+ cells into CD45RA+ naive and CD45RA-negative memory subsets was performed. Trimming cost V 6 bases and J 9 bases, with 21 bases left between them. The CDR3 sequence is 14 residues long. CDR1 SNHLY and CDR2 FYNNEI come from the germline V gene. The sequencing input was memory CD4+ T cells sorted from blood. The sample's subset: CD45RA-negative fraction. The sequence was collected from a man between 25 and 39 years old in good health. This chain links TRBV2 with TRBJ2-7; possibly TRBD2 for D (6 bases). CDR3 bases: TGTGCCAGCAGGGCCGATCGTGGCGGGGTAGGGCAGTACTTC. This sequence encodes CASRADRGGVGQYF.